Detailed here is one T cell receptor beta chain. Its cognate antigen is unknown. These data belong to a study of vaccination effects on CD4 cells after COVID-19. Study-wide findings and caveats: By a late point after vaccination, infection- and vaccine-induced clones had shrunk markedly through clonal contraction.

V lost 5 bases and J lost 2, with 10 bases in between. The CDR3 covers 13 residues. CDR1 is SGHVS and CDR2 is FQNEAQ in the germline V gene. ViraFEST used viral peptide pools to expand antigen-specific CD4+ T cells before sequencing. Subsequent to less than eleven days of culture, CD4+ T cells were isolated. Two-dose BNT162b2 or mRNA-1273 vaccination was given to participants. According to the study, vaccine recipients showed no prior SARS-CoV-2 infection and negative nucleocapsid antibodies. Every well got around 2 million PBMC, which were grown with about 10 IU/ml IL-2 and roughly 9.3 ug/ml peptides. Cultures got half-medium changes with IL-2 on days 3 and 7. Clones were sequenced by immunoSEQ multiplex PCR, and TCRdb holds only the in-frame ones, with some missing. This table has tens of thousands of clones, about three quarters appearing once.

The specimen was CD4+ T cells from PBMCs cultured with HCoV-229E spike peptides, collected after COVID-19 vaccination. The chain uses TRBV7-8 and TRBJ2-7; D is unclear. This receptor was identified in a human donor who received a COVID-19 vaccine. In DNA form, the CDR3 reads TGTGCCAGCAGCACCAGACAAACCTACGAGCAGTACGTC. Amino acid sequence: CASSTRQTYEQYV.